The following is a T cell receptor (beta chain) sequence with its context. Sequencing was performed with immunoSEQ multiplex PCR; in TCRdb, only in-frame clones are kept and a portion is missing. The sample consists of more than 200,000 clones, roughly 88% of them appearing once. The source of the sample is a study of cytomegalovirus exposure and HLA in healthy donors. The V gene lost 3 bases and the J gene lost 2 bases, with 10 bases spanning the gap. Germline V lookup: CDR1 SQVTM, CDR2 ANQGSEA. This CDR3 region has 13 residues. This clonotype was obtained from a woman under 40 in good health and CMV-seronegative. The sequenced sample consisted of PBMCs. The chain uses TRBV29-1 and TRBJ1-1, with a tentative D call TRBD1 (5 bases). As DNA, the CDR3 is TGCAGCGTTGATCAGGGCACTAACACTGAAGCTTTCTTT. It encodes CSVDQGTNTEAFF. The complete variable domain, with remaining parts taken from reference TRBV29-1 and TRBJ1-1, reads SAVISQKPSRDICQRGTSLTIQCQVDSQVTMMFWYRQQPGQSLTLIATANQGSEATYESGFVIDKFPISRPNLTFSTLTVSNMSPEDSSIYLCSVDQGTNTEAFFGQGTRLTVV.